This T cell receptor (beta chain) was recorded in a study of blood T cell repertoires in COVID-19. Looking at the study overall: Specimens from acute and convalescent COVID-19 originated in the United States, Italy and Spain.

Authors' methods: Counts of nucleated cells, estimated from reference gene primer amplification, were obtained. Profiled with immunoSEQ multiplex PCR; TCRdb holds only in-frame clones, not every one. That table supplies the V and J calls and clone size; D and trimming were determined from the DNA. The sample contains a few hundred thousand clones, more than 90% of which appear only once. The CDR3 length is 14 residues. With 3 bases clipped from V and 2 bases from J, the junction kept 4 bases outside the gene matches. Per the germline V gene, CDR1 is SGHRS and CDR2 is YFSETQ. V and J are TRBV5-1 and TRBJ2-7, with 8 bases fitting TRBD1. The receptor comes from a person under 35 with COVID-19, enrolled during active disease. Sequencing was done on a sample of peripheral blood. CDR3 nucleotide sequence: TGCGCCAGCAGCTACGGACAGGGAACCTACGAGCAGTACTTC. Its protein product is CASSYGQGTYEQYF.